This T cell receptor (beta chain) was found in a study of shared clonotypes between healthy human individuals (dated by TCRdb to about 2020). Describing the broader study: The cohort comprised two women and a few men aged 18 to 49 years. To estimate repertoire size and how much clonotype sharing occurs between individuals, the study deeply sequenced the blood TCR repertoires of five or six healthy adults. Per donor, three plates each were used for CD4 naive and CD4 memory, two for CD8 naive, and one for CD8 memory. Each donor's leukapheresis produced roughly between roughly 0.85 and 10 billion PBMCs. To increase sequencing depth and limit assay-specific biases, different laboratories used diverse techniques to prepare libraries and sequence TCR repertoires. Summary of the overall study and its limitations: Rarefaction of sorted-subset datasets indicated incomplete sequencing despite the large sequencing depth. Pairwise subsampling indicated that sequencing depth was expected to affect the degree of clonotype sharing among donors. The small number of donors limited the genetic and exposure-history diversity represented. Estimated clonotype richness was generally larger for naive than for memory subsets. Sharing across a few donors was observed for roughly 5.4% of naive CD4, less than 4% of naive CD8, 2% to 2.5% of memory CD4, and roughly 0.4% of memory CD8 clonotypes. Only blood was sampled, and tissue TCR repertoires likely differ from those in blood. Higher generation probabilities were observed for clonotypes shared by all four sorted-subset donors than for non-shared clonotypes.

As concerns this clone: Its recognized antigen is unknown. One base away there is no much larger clone; base qualities are not given. Other DNA sequences of this sample code for an identical CDR3.

Donors were healthy HIV-negative adults with no recently reported acute infections or vaccinations. Only Caucasian adults living in Nashville, Tennessee, USA were represented among the donors. CD4+ T cells were enriched by magnetic negative selection; naive cells were then positively selected on CD45RA, and the negative fraction formed the memory subset. After blood collection by leukapheresis, PBMCs were isolated using Ficoll-Histopaque density gradient centrifugation and then cryopreserved in the vapor phase of liquid nitrogen. Purity and quantity of every magnetically sorted T cell population were checked by analytical flow cytometry. Each sorted fraction had its genomic DNA isolated and then quantified by UV absorbance on a Nanodrop 2000c. Using the deep immunoSEQ assay, multiplex PCR amplified TCR CDR3 regions from genomic DNA. For each cell subset, the extracted genomic DNA was distributed evenly across all wells of several immunoSEQ 96-well plates, and each plate served as one replicate. Each replicate PCR for sorted subsets received 150 to 250 ng genomic DNA, equal to 30,000 or so T cell genomes. Purified libraries were quantified with a Qubit 3.0 fluorometer, sized on a Bioanalyzer 2100, and re-quantified with the KAPA Library Quantification kit. A separate single-read 150-cycle Illumina NextSeq 550 flow cell was used to sequence each immunoSEQ 96-well plate. The authors' pipeline ran thus. Because only junctional sequences without quality scores were contained in the immunoSEQ output, filtering matching that applied to full-length reads could not be performed. Sequences were annotated with PyIR, a Python wrapper for IgBLAST v1.9, using IMGT germline references to assign V/J genes and CDR3. Reads were removed for weak V/J assignments (E-value above 1e-6), missing CDR3, stop codons, out-of-frame junctions, or ambiguous translated residues. A V3J clonotype was defined by an identical inferred V gene, J gene, and CDR3 amino acid sequence. Percentage overlap between repertoires was calculated by dividing the number of shared unique clonotypes by the size of the smaller repertoire. RTK rarefaction, the Chao1 estimator, and Recon v2.1 estimates of unobserved clonotypes were used to assess repertoire richness. For all TCRbeta clonotypes obtained by the gDNA method from four donors, generation probabilities were computed with OLGA. The table comes from immuneACCESS by way of TCRdb, which keeps in-frame sequences with V and J called. Part of the clones is missing from these tables; in studies checked, under half for an unresolved V gene and the rest for unknown reasons. That table gives V, J and clone size, and the DNA gave D and trimming. The table for this sample lists 850,000 to 1,100,000 clones; roughly 80% of them were counted only once. In total, the top ten clones hold more than 0.85% of the sample.

The sequence derives from a man younger than 35 in good health. Some clones in this sample may be carry-over from other donors' samples. The sample was memory CD4+ T cells from PBMCs. The intended sense of this specimen's cell subset or site label: CD45RA-negative fraction.

CDR3 sequence: CASSSGQGGNEQFF. The DNA sequence follows: TGCGCCAGCAGCTCCGGACAGGGAGGCAATGAGCAGTTCTTC. In this chain, TRBV5-1 is recombined with TRBJ2-1, and 8 junctional nucleotides match TRBD1. As encoded in the germline V gene, CDR1 is SGHRS while CDR2 is YFSETQ. The germline V and J ends show losses of 3 bases and 6 bases respectively, and no gene match explains 5 bases of the junction. The CDR3 starts with the cysteine, ends with the phenylalanine, and has 14 residues. The read is trimmed to its CDR3 DNA, 42 bases read in frame from base 1. Extended through the reference TRBV5-1 and TRBJ2-1 proteins, this CDR3 yields the full variable domain: KAGVTQTPRYLIKTRGQQVTLSCSPISGHRSVSWYQQTPGQGLQFLFEYFSETQRNKGNFPGRFSGRQFSNSRSEMNVSTLELGDSALYLCASSSGQGGNEQFFGPGTRLTVL.